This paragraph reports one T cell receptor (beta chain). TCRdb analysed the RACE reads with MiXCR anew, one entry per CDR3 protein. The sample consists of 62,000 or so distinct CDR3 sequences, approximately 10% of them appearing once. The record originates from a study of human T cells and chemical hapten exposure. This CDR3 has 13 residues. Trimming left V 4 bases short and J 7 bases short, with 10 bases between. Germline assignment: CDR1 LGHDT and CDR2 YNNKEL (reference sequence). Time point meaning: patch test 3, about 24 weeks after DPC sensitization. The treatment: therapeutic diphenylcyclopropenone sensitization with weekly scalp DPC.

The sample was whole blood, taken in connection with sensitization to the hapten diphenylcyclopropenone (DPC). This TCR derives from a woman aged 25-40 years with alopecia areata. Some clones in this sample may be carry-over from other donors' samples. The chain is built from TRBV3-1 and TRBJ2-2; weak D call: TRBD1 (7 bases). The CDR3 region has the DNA TGTGCCAGCAGCCGGCAGGGGGGCGGGGAGCTGTTTTTT. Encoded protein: CASSRQGGGELFF. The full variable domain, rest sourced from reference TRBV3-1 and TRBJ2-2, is DTAVSQTPKYLVTQMGNDKSIKCEQNLGHDTMYWYKQDSKKFLKIMFSYNNKELIINETVPNRFSPKSPDKAHLNLHINSLELGDSAVYFCASSRQGGGELFFGEGSRLTVL.